Listed below are T cell receptor beta chains from one sample, sequenced in a study of blood T cell repertoires in COVID-19. TCRdb's copy holds only in-frame clones and misses some; the assay was immunoSEQ multiplex PCR. Of about 370,000 clones detected, 80% to 90% appear once; the ten largest clones hold about 1%. What was sequenced was PBMCs or T cells enriched from blood (not recorded which). The receptors derive from a man aged 18 to 30 who had recovered from COVID-19. The CDR3 runs from the conserved cysteine through the conserved F or W. Each record gives: CDR3 length, J gene, V gene, CDR3 protein.

>18|TRBJ1-2|TRBV3-1/TRBV3-2
CASSLLPGKGDVNYGYTF
>15|TRBJ1-4|TRBV10-3
CAISESGQFNEKLFF
>17|TRBJ2-1|TRBV24-1
CATSDGQGSVLYNEQFF
>14|TRBJ2-7|TRBV4-3
CASSQETASYEQYF
>11|TRBJ1-1|TRBV28
CASSLSSEAFF
>15|TRBJ1-3|TRBV2
CASSDFRPGGNTIYF
>16|TRBJ2-1|TRBV5-1
CASSPTGGPTYNEQFF
>14|TRBJ2-2|TRBV2
CASRGGLNTGELFF
>13|TRBJ2-1|TRBV9
CASSVTAYNEQFF
>16|TRBJ1-2|TRBV28
CASSGQGAVMFYGYTF
>16|TRBJ2-3|TRBV2
CASTLGLAGVTDTQYF
>12|TRBJ1-3|TRBV5-6
CASSLPGNTIYF
>14|TRBJ1-6|TRBV9
CASSPGQDNSPLHF
>16|TRBJ2-7|TRBV7-2
CASSLGSTTGVYEQYF
>13|TRBJ1-5|TRBV29-1
CSVGGRDNQPQHF
>13|TRBJ1-2|TRBV15
CATSREQGYGYTF
>17|TRBJ2-2|TRBV10-3
CAISETGGGLNTGELFF
>13|TRBJ1-5|TRBV29-1
CSVEMGANQPQHF
>14|TRBJ2-3|TRBV7-9
CASSSGTSIDTQYF
>15|TRBJ1-2|TRBV27
CASSLIATGFYGYTF
>18|TRBJ1-3|TRBV4-3
CASSQHAGTDWSGNTIYF
>16|TRBJ2-1|TRBV19
CASSIAGTGTYSEQFF
>16|TRBJ2-1|TRBV11-2
CASTEGGLAGSNEQFF
>17|TRBJ2-2|TRBV6-2/TRBV6-3
CASSYRGRLLMAGELFF
>15|TRBJ2-1|TRBV7-9
CASSLPGTPYNEQFF
>16|TRBJ1-2|TRBV5-6
CASTHRGRFSIYGYTF
>17|TRBJ1-6|TRBV5-1
CASSLRTTGESNSPLHF
>14|TRBJ2-7|TRBV6-2/TRBV6-3
CASSSNTDSDEQYF
>14|TRBJ1-1|TRBV19
CASGGRVMNTEAFF
>17|TRBJ1-1|TRBV10-3
CAISVEALGLFNTEAFF
>14|TRBJ1-6|TRBV3-1/TRBV3-2
CASSPGQGNSPLHF
>16|TRBJ2-2|TRBV9
CASSVGGGNGPGELFF
>13|TRBJ1-5|TRBV3-1/TRBV3-2
CASSQDSHQPQHF
>17|TRBJ2-5|TRBV28
CASSLPLTGLTGETQYF